This TCR beta chain was observed in a study of cytomegalovirus exposure and HLA in healthy donors. Looking at the study overall: The same platform was used for the 100 to 150 validation repertoires as for the roughly 660 first-cohort repertoires, as reported in a later analysis.

The study drew the donors from its approximately 120-subject validation cohort, separate from the 666-subject first cohort. Of note for this clone: Antigen unknown.

Study findings and constraints: Cytomegalovirus-associated TCR beta chains were listed, numbering over 150. Three of the chains that were CMV-associated were confirmed in vitro to be specific for CMV antigens.

Repertoires were generated with immunoSEQ multiplex PCR, while TCRdb's copy carries only in-frame clones and drops some. The data show around 300,000 clones, about nine tenths seen once. The CDR3 spans 15 residues. Per the germline V gene, CDR1 is SGHDT and CDR2 is YYEEEE. V dropped 0 bases and J dropped 4 bases, with 11 bases sitting between them. The sample consisted of PBMCs. This TCR was recovered from a woman aged 25-40 years in good health and CMV-seropositive. This rearrangement joins TRBV5-6 to TRBJ1-5; D gene unclear. The CDR3 loop reads CASSLGSPLNQPQHF. Here the CDR3 DNA reads TGTGCCAGCAGCTTGGGGTCTCCATTAAATCAGCCCCAGCATTTT.